The sequence of this TCR beta chain was determined in a study of blood T cell repertoires in COVID-19. Overall study context: Material from acute and convalescent COVID-19 was sourced from the United States, Italy and Spain. In each case, the material was cDNA or gDNA derived from T cells, B-cell-depleted T cells, or PBMCs.

In germline, CDR1 is SGHDN, CDR2 FVKESK. The CDR3 spans 15 residues. Deletions cut 4 bases from V and 2 bases from J, with 14 bases between. Clones were read by immunoSEQ multiplex PCR, and TCRdb kept only the in-frame ones, dropping some. The repertoire has over 150,000 clones, around 94% of them found once; the top ten carry about 0.8%. The sequence derives from a man younger than 40 with COVID-19, enrolled during active disease. Sample: peripheral blood. The J gene is TRBJ1-1, the V gene TRBV14; the D is unclear. The CDR3 region is CASSRLRTGNTEAFF. The CDR3 DNA is TGTGCCAGCAGCCGTTTGAGGACGGGAAACACTGAAGCTTTCTTT.